These 8 T cell receptor beta chains were sequenced from one sample in a study of Ad26.COV2.S vaccination and SARS-CoV-2 variants. The treatment was: 15 to 20 received Ad26.COV2.S at low or high dose, single or two shots; several received placebo; per-sample allocation not given. Samples were taken on day 63 after the first vaccine or placebo injection. Sequencing used immunoSEQ multiplex PCR; TCRdb keeps in-frame clones, though not all of them. The sample gives 400,000 to 450,000 clones, around 91% of which show up once; more than 3.5% is in the top ten. The sequences come from peripheral blood, collected in a trial of Ad26.COV2.S vaccine versus placebo. The receptors were sampled from a person aged 18-65 years who received the Ad26.COV2.S COVID-19 vaccine or a placebo.

V gene TRBV7-2 combines with J gene TRBJ2-7; TRBD1 agrees at 8 bases. Per germline, CDR1 SGHTA and CDR2 FQGNSA. This CDR3 has 18 amino acids. The J segment lost 0 bases and the V segment lost 4 bases, leaving 14 bases of the junction unmatched. The CDR3 sequence is CASSSQDRAERTSYEQYF. DNA for the CDR3: TGTGCCAGCAGCTCCCAGGACAGGGCTGAGCGAACCTCCTACGAGCAGTACTTC.

Only a few counts were recorded for this clone. The genes are TRBV18 and TRBJ1-1; a weak D match, TRBD1 (5 bases). The V and J ends lost 2 bases and 3 bases respectively, with 13 bases between them. The length of the CDR3 is 15 residues. Germline V gene lookup returns CDR1 KGHSH and CDR2 LQKENI. The CDR3 protein is CASSPEDTPDTEAFF. In DNA, the CDR3 is TGTGCCAGCTCACCAGAGGACACGCCGGACACTGAAGCTTTCTTT. The full variable domain, rest sourced from reference TRBV18 and TRBJ1-1, is NAGVMQNPRHLVRRRGQEARLRCSPMKGHSHVYWYRQLPEEGLKFMVYLQKENIIDESGMPKERFSAEFPKEGPSILRIQQVVRGDSAAYFCASSPEDTPDTEAFFGQGTRLTVV.

The chain couples TRBV5-8 to TRBJ1-3; a weak D match, TRBD1 (5 bases). Germline V lookup: CDR1 SGHTS, CDR2 YDEGEE. Trimming left V 1 base short and J 0 bases short, with 8 bases between. This CDR3 has 15 residues. For the CDR3, the DNA is TGTGCCAGCAGCTTGCAGGGAACCTCTGGAAACACCATATATTTT. Protein sequence: CASSLQGTSGNTIYF.

The V and J genes are TRBV21-1 and TRBJ2-4; the table's D call, TRBD2, has no DNA check behind it. TRBV21-1 is recorded as a pseudogene. This CDR3 region has 21 residues. In nucleotides, the CDR3 is TGTGCCAGCAGCAAGGAGAGGGAACTTAGCGGAGCTGCCTTGGCCAAAAACATTCAGTACTTC. It encodes CASSKERELSGAALAKNIQYF.

This sequence joins TRBV7-2 and TRBJ1-1; D gene unclear. Germline lookup yields CDR1 SGHTA and CDR2 FQGNSA. This CDR3 has 14 amino acids. The germline V and J ends were trimmed by 2 bases and 0 bases, with 7 bases remaining between them. In DNA form, the CDR3 reads TGTGCCAGCAGCTTACTCCGGGTGAACACTGAAGCTTTCTTT. Its protein is CASSLLRVNTEAFF.

The genes are TRBV11-2 and TRBJ1-2; D is undetermined. CDR3 length: 15 residues. V was shortened by 5 bases and J by 8 bases, with 21 bases between the two germline ends. Germline CDR1 reads SGHAT; CDR2 reads FQNNGV. CDR3 nucleotide sequence: TGTGCCAGCAGCCCAGGCGTATTTGGAGGGTTGGGCTACACCTTC. Translation gives CASSPGVFGGLGYTF.

The rearrangement uses TRBV4-3 and TRBJ2-7, with TRBD2 matching over 10 bases. The CDR3 covers 18 residues. Trimming removed 1 base from V and 5 bases from J; junction bases left unmatched: 14. The germline V gene encodes CDR1 LGHNA and CDR2 YSLEER. CDR3 nucleotides: TGCGCCAGCAGCCAAGCGTCTGTGACTAGCGGGTTGATCCACGAGCAGTACTTC. This translates into CASSQASVTSGLIHEQYF.

The chain uses TRBV4-1 and TRBJ2-3; 7 nucleotides match TRBD2. V shed 4 bases and J 0 bases; nucleotides not matched to a gene: 1. Germline lookup yields CDR1 MGHRA and CDR2 YSYEKL. The CDR3 runs 14 residues. The CDR3 sequence is CASSRRESTDTQYF. DNA of the CDR3: TGCGCCAGCAGCCGGCGGGAGAGCACAGATACGCAGTATTTT.